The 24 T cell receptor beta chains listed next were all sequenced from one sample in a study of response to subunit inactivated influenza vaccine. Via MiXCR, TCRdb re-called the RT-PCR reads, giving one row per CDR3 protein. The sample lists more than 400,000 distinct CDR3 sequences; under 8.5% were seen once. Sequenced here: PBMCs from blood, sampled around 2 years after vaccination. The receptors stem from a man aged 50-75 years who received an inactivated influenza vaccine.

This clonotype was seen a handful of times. The CDR3 loop is CASSLVGLSYNEQFF. The CDR3 nucleotides are TGTGCCAGCAGCTTAGTGGGCCTCTCCTACAATGAGCAGTTCTTC. The chain combines TRBV7-9 with TRBJ2-1; D gene unclear. This CDR3 comprises 15 residues. V was shortened by 1 base and J by 0 bases, with 7 bases between the two germline ends. Germline loops: CDR1 SEHNR, CDR2 FQNEAQ (reference sequence). Using reference TRBV7-9 and TRBJ2-1 for the parts outside the CDR3, the full variable domain is DTGVSQNPRHKITKRGQNVTFRCDPISEHNRLYWYRQTLGQGPEFLTYFQNEAQLEKSRLLSDRFSAERPKGSFSTLEIQRTEQGDSAMYLCASSLVGLSYNEQFFGPGTRLTVL.

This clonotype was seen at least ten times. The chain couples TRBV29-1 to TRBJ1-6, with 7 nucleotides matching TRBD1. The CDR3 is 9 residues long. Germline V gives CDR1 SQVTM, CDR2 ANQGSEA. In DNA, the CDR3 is TGCACCTTAAGGGGGCCCGTCCACTTT. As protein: CTLRGPVHF.

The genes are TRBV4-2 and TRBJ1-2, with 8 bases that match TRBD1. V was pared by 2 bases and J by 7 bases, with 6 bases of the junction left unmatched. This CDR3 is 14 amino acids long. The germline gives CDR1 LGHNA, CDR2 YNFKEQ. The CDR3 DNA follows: TGTGCCAGCAGCCAAACCGACAGGGGTGGTGGCTACACCTTC. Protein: CASSQTDRGGGYTF.

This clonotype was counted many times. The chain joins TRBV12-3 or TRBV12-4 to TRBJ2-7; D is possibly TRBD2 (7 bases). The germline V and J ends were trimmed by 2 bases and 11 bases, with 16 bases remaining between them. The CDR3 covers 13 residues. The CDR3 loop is CASSLRGAAGKYF. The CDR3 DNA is TGTGCCAGCAGTTTACGGGGGGCTGCTGGAAAGTACTTC.

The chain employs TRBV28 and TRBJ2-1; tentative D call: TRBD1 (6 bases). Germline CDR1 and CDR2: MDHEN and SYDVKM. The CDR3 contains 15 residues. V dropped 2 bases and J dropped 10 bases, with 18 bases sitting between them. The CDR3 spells CASSLMGRTVEEQFF. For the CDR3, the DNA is TGTGCCAGCAGTTTAATGGGACGGACAGTTGAGGAGCAGTTCTTC. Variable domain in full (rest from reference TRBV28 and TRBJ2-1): DVKVTQSSRYLVKRTGEKVFLECVQDMDHENMFWYRQDPGLGLRLIYFSYDVKMKEKGDIPEGYSVSREKKERFSLILESASTNQTSMYLCASSLMGRTVEEQFFGPGTRLTVL.

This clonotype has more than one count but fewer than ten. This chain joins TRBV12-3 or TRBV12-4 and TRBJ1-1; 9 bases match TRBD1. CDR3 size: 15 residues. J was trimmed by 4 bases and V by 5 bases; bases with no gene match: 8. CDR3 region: CASSHPGQGVTEAFF. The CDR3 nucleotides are TGTGCCAGCAGTCACCCGGGACAGGGTGTCACTGAAGCTTTCTTT.

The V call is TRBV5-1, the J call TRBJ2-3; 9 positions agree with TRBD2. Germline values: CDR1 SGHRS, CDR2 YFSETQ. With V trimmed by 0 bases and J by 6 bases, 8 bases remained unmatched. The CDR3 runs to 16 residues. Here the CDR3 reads CASSLGAAGGSDTQYF. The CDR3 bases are TGCGCCAGCAGCTTGGGGGCAGCGGGAGGTTCGGATACGCAGTATTTT.

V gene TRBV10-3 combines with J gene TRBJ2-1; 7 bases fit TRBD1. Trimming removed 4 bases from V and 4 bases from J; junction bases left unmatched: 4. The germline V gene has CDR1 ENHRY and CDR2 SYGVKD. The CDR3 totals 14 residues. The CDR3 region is CAISGQGEYNEQFF. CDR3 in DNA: TGTGCCATCAGTGGACAGGGAGAGTACAATGAGCAGTTCTTC.

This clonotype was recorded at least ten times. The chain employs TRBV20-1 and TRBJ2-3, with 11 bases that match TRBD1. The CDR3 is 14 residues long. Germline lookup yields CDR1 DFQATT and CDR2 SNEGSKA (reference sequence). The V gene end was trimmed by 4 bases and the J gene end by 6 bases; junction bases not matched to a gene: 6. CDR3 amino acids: CSATRTGGQDTQYF. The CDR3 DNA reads TGCAGTGCTACCCGGACAGGGGGCCAGGATACGCAGTATTTT.

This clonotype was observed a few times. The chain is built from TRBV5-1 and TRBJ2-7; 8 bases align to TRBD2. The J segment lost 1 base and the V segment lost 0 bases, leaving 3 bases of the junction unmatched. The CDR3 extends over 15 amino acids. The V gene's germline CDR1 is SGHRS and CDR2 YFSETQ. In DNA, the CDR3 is TGCGCCAGCAGCTTGGGGACTAGCAGATCCTACGAGCAGTACTTC. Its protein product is CASSLGTSRSYEQYF.

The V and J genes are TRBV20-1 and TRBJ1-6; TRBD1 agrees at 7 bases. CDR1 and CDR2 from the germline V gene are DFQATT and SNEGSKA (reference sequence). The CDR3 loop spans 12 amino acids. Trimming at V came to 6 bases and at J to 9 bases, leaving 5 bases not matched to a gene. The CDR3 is CSAQNRGSPLHF. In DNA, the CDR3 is TGCAGTGCCCAAAACAGGGGTTCACCCCTCCACTTT.

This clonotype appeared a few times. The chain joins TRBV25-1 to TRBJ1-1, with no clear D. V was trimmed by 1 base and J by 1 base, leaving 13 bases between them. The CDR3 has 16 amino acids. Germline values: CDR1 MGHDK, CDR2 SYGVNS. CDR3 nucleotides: TGTGCCAGCAGTGAATCAGGAATGAGGAGGAACACTGAAGCTTTCTTT. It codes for CASSESGMRRNTEAFF.

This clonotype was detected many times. The DNA for the CDR3 is TGTGCCACCAGCAGATTACCGGGACTAGACCTAGATACGCAGTATTTT. Amino acid sequence: CATSRLPGLDLDTQYF. The V and J genes are TRBV15 and TRBJ2-3; 8 nucleotides match TRBD2. There are 16 residues in the CDR3. V lost 2 bases and J lost 5; bases outside the gene matches: 9. Germline lookup yields CDR1 LNHNV and CDR2 YYDKDF (reference sequence).

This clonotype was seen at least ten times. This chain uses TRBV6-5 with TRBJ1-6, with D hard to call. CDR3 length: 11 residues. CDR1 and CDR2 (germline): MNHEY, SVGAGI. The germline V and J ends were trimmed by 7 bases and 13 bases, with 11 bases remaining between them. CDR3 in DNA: TGTGCCAGCATCACCCAGGTGCCCCTCCACTTT. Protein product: CASITQVPLHF.

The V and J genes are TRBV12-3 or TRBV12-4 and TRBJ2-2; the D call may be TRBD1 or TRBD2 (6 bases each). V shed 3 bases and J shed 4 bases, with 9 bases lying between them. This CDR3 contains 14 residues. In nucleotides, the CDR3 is TGTGCCAGCAGTTTTGGAGGGGGCACCGGGGAGCTGTTTTTT. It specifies CASSFGGGTGELFF.

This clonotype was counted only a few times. CDR3 residues: CASSQDLAGSPLNPKNIQYF. The CDR3 DNA is TGTGCCAGCAGCCAAGATTTGGCGGGCTCTCCTCTCAATCCCAAAAACATTCAGTACTTC. The rearrangement uses TRBV3-1 and TRBJ2-4, with a possible D match to TRBD2 (5 bases). Germline-derived CDR1 and CDR2 are LGHDT and YNNKEL (reference sequence). This CDR3 region has 20 residues. V was clipped by 0 bases and J by 2 bases, with 23 bases between them.

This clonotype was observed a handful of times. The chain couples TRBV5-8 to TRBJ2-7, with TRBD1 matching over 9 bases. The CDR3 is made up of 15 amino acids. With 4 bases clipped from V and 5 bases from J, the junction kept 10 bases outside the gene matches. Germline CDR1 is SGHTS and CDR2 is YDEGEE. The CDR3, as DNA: TGTGCCAGCAGCATGCCCGGGACAGGGTTCGACGAGCAGTACTTC. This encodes CASSMPGTGFDEQYF.

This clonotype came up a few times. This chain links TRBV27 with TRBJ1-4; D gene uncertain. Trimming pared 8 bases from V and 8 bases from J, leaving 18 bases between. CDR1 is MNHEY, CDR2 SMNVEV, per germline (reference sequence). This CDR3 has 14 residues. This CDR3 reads CASGAGLMGEKLFF. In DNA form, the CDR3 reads TGTGCCAGCGGTGCCGGGCTCATGGGGGAAAAACTGTTTTTT.

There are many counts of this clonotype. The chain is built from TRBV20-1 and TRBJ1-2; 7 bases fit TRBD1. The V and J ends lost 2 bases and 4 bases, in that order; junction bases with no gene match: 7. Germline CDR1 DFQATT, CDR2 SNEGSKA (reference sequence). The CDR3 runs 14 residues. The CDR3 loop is CSARPLQGVYGYTF. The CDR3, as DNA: TGCAGTGCTAGACCCCTGCAGGGGGTCTATGGCTACACCTTC.

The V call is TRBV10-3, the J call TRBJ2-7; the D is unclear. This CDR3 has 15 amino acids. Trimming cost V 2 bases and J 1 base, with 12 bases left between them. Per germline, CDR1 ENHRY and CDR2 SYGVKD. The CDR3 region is CAISEGQVTSYEQYF. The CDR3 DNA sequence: TGTGCCATCAGTGAGGGCCAGGTTACTTCCTACGAGCAGTACTTC.

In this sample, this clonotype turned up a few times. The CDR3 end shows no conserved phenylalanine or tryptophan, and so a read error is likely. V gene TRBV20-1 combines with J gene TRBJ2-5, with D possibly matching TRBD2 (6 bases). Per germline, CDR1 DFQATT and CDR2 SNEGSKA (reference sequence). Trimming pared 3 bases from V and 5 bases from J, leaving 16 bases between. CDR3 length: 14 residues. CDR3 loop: CSASSRRGQETQYI. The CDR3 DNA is TGCAGTGCTAGCTCGAGGCGGGGTCAGGAGACCCAGTACATC.

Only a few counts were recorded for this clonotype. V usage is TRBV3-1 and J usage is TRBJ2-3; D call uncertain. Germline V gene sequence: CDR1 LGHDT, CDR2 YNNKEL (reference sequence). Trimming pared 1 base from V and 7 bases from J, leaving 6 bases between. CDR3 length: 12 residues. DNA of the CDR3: TGTGCCAGCAGCCAAGTGGCGCATACGCAGTATTTT. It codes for CASSQVAHTQYF.

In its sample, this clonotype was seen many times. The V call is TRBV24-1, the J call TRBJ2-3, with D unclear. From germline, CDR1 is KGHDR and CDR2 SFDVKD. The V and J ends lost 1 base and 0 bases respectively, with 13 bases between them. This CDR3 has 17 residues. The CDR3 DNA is TGTGCCACCAGTGATTTCGATCCTTGGTCAAGCACAGATACGCAGTATTTT. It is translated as CATSDFDPWSSTDTQYF.

The CDR3 spells CASSPRPGLAGRIVHEQYF. CDR3 DNA: TGTGCCAGCAGCCCTAGGCCGGGACTAGCCGGCCGGATAGTCCACGAGCAGTACTTC. This sequence joins TRBV11-2 and TRBJ2-7; TRBD2 matches 9 bases. The CDR3 has 19 amino acids. The V segment lost 5 bases and the J segment 5 bases; nucleotides outside the gene matches: 22. Germline CDR1 reads SGHAT; CDR2 reads FQNNGV.